The 4 T cell receptor beta chains below all came from one sample that was sequenced in a study of blood T cell repertoires in COVID-19. Profiled with immunoSEQ multiplex PCR; TCRdb holds only in-frame clones, not every one. The profile shows 30,000 to 40,000 clones, approximately 89% of them singletons. Sequencing was carried out using peripheral blood. The source is a human donor in a cohort sampled during active COVID-19.

The chain couples TRBV2 to TRBJ1-4; D remains ambiguous. The germline gives CDR1 SNHLY, CDR2 FYNNEI. Deletions cut 5 bases from V and 1 base from J, with 11 bases between. The CDR3 extends over 15 amino acids. CDR3 in amino acids: CASSRTLVTNEKLFF. CDR3 DNA sequence: TGTGCCAGCAGTCGAACCCTAGTAACTAATGAAAAACTGTTTTTT.

Only a few counts were recorded for this clone. The chain recombines TRBV7-9 with TRBJ2-7; weak D call: TRBD1 (6 bases). The CDR3 has 14 amino acids. The V gene's germline CDR1 is SEHNR and CDR2 FQNEAQ (reference sequence). Trimming removed 3 bases from V and 7 bases from J, with 16 bases in between. The CDR3 bases are TGTGCCAGCAGCTTCCCAGGGGAGAGGCGGGAGCAGTACTTC. Translation gives CASSFPGERREQYF.

The chain carries TRBV6-5 and TRBJ2-5, with D maybe TRBD1 (5 bases). V was clipped by 6 bases and J by 2 bases, with 13 bases between them. Germline CDR1 is MNHEY and CDR2 is SVGAGI. This CDR3 is 14 amino acids long. In nucleotides, the CDR3 is TGTGCCAGCAGATTCAGGGTAGTGCAAGAGACCCAGTACTTC. Protein product: CASRFRVVQETQYF.

This clone was counted once. The genes are TRBV19 and TRBJ1-5; 7 nucleotides agree with TRBD1. The CDR3 has 17 amino acids. V was clipped by 7 bases and J by 0 bases; unmatched bases: 12. Germline CDR1 is LNHDA and CDR2 is SQIVND (reference sequence). The CDR3, as DNA: TGTGCCAGTACCAAGGGGACAGTAGTTAATAGCAATCAGCCCCAGCATTTT. The encoded protein is CASTKGTVVNSNQPQHF.